This entry is about one TCR beta chain. The CDR3 spans 12 residues. The ends were cut back, 3 bases at V and 7 bases at J, with 9 bases in the middle. The germline V gene encodes CDR1 KGHSH and CDR2 LQKENI. The repertoire was sequenced with immunoSEQ multiplex PCR; TCRdb's copy has only in-frame clones and lacks some. The sample shows roughly 700,000 clones, less than 95% of them seen only once. This entry comes from a study of shared clonotypes between healthy human individuals. Specimen: memory CD8+ T cells from PBMCs. The subset was: CD45RO+ cells pooled with CCR7-negative TemRA cells. V usage is TRBV18 and J usage is TRBJ1-1; TRBD1 might be the D (5 bases). The clonotype was recovered from a man aged 18 to 29 in good health. Some clones in this sample may be carry-over from other donors' samples. CDR3 nucleotide sequence: TGTGCCAGCTCACCTAGGAGGGGTGAAGCTTTCTTT. It codes for CASSPRRGEAFF.